The 29 T cell receptor beta chains below all came from one sample that was sequenced in a study of OX40 agonist ivuxolimab in advanced cancers. Sequencing used immunoSEQ multiplex PCR; TCRdb keeps in-frame clones, though not all of them. Here the sample spans 20,000 to 25,000 clones, approximately 86% being singletons. The source was CD4+ or CD8+ T cells sorted from blood, collected in a trial of the OX40 agonist ivuxolimab. Receptors originate from an adult with an advanced solid tumor such as melanoma, head and neck, liver or kidney cancer.

V usage is TRBV5-6 and J usage is TRBJ1-1; D call uncertain. Trimming took off 2 bases at V and 1 base at J, with 6 bases between the two ends. The CDR3 is 13 amino acids. Looked up from germline, CDR1 is SGHDT and CDR2 is YYEEEE. Written as DNA, the CDR3 is TGTGCCAGCAGCTTTGGAACGAACACTGAAGCTTTCTTT. Translated: CASSFGTNTEAFF.

Here the CDR3 reads CASNGDGAGNSPLHF. The CDR3 DNA follows: TGTGCCAGCAACGGAGATGGGGCGGGTAATTCACCCCTCCACTTT. This chain connects TRBV7-8 to TRBJ1-6; TRBD1 is a possible D gene (5 bases). Trimming left V 7 bases short and J 6 bases short, with 16 bases between. The CDR3 contains 15 residues. Germline V gene sequence: CDR1 SGHVS, CDR2 FQNEAQ.

This chain joins TRBV18 and TRBJ2-5; 8 positions match TRBD2. V was pared by 4 bases and J by 0 bases, with 16 bases of the junction left unmatched. Germline V gene sequence: CDR1 KGHSH, CDR2 LQKENI. The CDR3 spans 19 residues. The CDR3 DNA follows: TGTGCCAGCTCACGATACCCCAGCGGGAGAAGGGCGTACCAAGAGACCCAGTACTTC. Translating gives CASSRYPSGRRAYQETQYF.

The rearrangement links TRBV5-6 to TRBJ2-5, with 7 bases identical to TRBD1. V shed 0 bases and J 5 bases; nucleotides not matched to a gene: 4. The CDR3 contains 14 residues. Germline CDR1 SGHDT, CDR2 YYEEEE. Here the CDR3 reads CASSLEGARETQYF. The CDR3 DNA reads TGTGCCAGCAGCTTGGAGGGGGCTAGGGAGACCCAGTACTTC.

The chain has TRBV19 and TRBJ2-1; a weak D match, TRBD2 (5 bases). The CDR3 runs to 14 residues. CDR1 and CDR2 (germline): LNHDA, SQIVND (reference sequence). Trimming shortened V by 5 bases and J by 5 bases, and 13 bases separated the two germline ends. The DNA of the CDR3 is TGTGCCAGTAGTGACTTCAGGAGGCACAATGAGCAGTTCTTC. Translating gives CASSDFRRHNEQFF. Full variable domain (rest looked up from reference TRBV19 and TRBJ2-1): DGGITQSPKYLFRKEGQNVTLSCEQNLNHDAMYWYRQDPGQGLRLIYYSQIVNDFQKGDIAEGYSVSREKKESFPLTVTSAQKNPTAFYLCASSDFRRHNEQFFGPGTRLTVL.

The chain combines TRBV29-1 with TRBJ2-2, with a possible D match to TRBD1 (6 bases). CDR1 and CDR2 (germline): SQVTM, ANQGSEA. The CDR3 sequence is 13 residues long. The germline V and J ends were trimmed by 1 base and 5 bases, with 8 bases remaining between them. The CDR3 here is CSVEGQGTGELFF. CDR3 in DNA: TGCAGCGTTGAAGGTCAGGGGACCGGGGAGCTGTTTTTT.

The CDR3 loop reads CASSPGLGYEQYF. The CDR3 DNA reads TGTGCCAGCAGCCCGGGACTAGGATACGAGCAGTACTTC. The genes are TRBV27 and TRBJ2-7, with 8 bases matching TRBD2. The CDR3 extends over 13 amino acids. Trimming cost V 6 bases and J 4 bases; bases outside gene matches: 5. Germline V lookup: CDR1 MNHEY, CDR2 SMNVEV (reference sequence).

The J gene is TRBJ2-7, the V gene TRBV11-2, with 11 bases matching TRBD1. Germline CDR1 is SGHAT and CDR2 is FQNNGV. The CDR3 is made up of 14 amino acids. J gave up 5 bases and V 5 bases, and 5 bases lay outside the gene matches. CDR3 coding DNA: TGTGCCAGCAGCCCGGGACAGGGGGTGGACGAGCAGTACTTC. This codes for CASSPGQGVDEQYF.

V usage is TRBV23-1 and J usage is TRBJ2-7; tentative D call: TRBD2 (6 bases). TRBV23-1 is recorded as an ORF, its role being uncertain. The CDR3 spans 21 residues. V lost 3 bases, J lost 0 bases, and 30 bases lay in between. The CDR3 reads CASSQESGTGVPLVSSYEQYF. The CDR3 DNA reads as TGCGCCAGCAGTCAGGAATCCGGGACTGGAGTGCCCCTCGTAAGCTCCTACGAGCAGTACTTC.

V gene TRBV5-1 combines with J gene TRBJ2-1, with 12 bases lining up with TRBD2. From germline, CDR1 is SGHRS and CDR2 YFSETQ. Unmatched junction bases numbered 4, after V lost 0 bases and J lost 9 bases. CDR3 size: 15 residues. Here the CDR3 reads CASSLGLAGVGEQFF. The CDR3 nucleotides are TGCGCCAGCAGCTTGGGACTAGCGGGAGTTGGTGAGCAGTTCTTC.

The rearrangement uses TRBV11-3 and TRBJ2-1, with D perhaps TRBD1 (6 bases). CDR1 is SGHNT and CDR2 is YENEEA in the germline V gene. The V and J ends lost 5 bases and 12 bases respectively, with 14 bases between them. This CDR3 comprises 12 residues. DNA of the CDR3: TGTGCCAGCAGCGCCCAGGGGAATTCGCAGTTCTTC. This gives the protein CASSAQGNSQFF.

A few counts support this clone. The CDR3 DNA is TGTGCCAGCAGCCCTGAACAGGGGGTGAACACTGAAGCTTTCTTT. Translating it yields CASSPEQGVNTEAFF. This rearrangement joins TRBV9 to TRBJ1-1, with TRBD1 matching 8 bases. This CDR3 contains 15 residues. V shed 4 bases, J shed 0 bases, and the junction held 5 bases outside the gene matches. CDR1 SGDLS and CDR2 YYNGEE come from the germline V gene.

V usage is TRBV6-1 and J usage is TRBJ2-1; D uncertain. V shed 8 bases and J shed 5 bases, with 10 bases lying between them. Per the germline V gene, CDR1 is MNHNS and CDR2 is SASEGT. The CDR3 contains 12 residues. The CDR3 sequence: CASPVDDNEQFF. The CDR3 coding sequence is TGTGCCAGCCCTGTAGACGACAATGAGCAGTTCTTC.

The J gene is TRBJ2-3, the V gene TRBV2, with D unclear. V was trimmed by 6 bases and J by 1 base, leaving 11 bases between them. CDR1 and CDR2 from the germline V gene are SNHLY and FYNNEI. The CDR3 extends over 14 amino acids. In DNA, the CDR3 is TGTGCCAGCAGCGCCTCGTTCGGCACAGATACGCAGTATTTT. Protein product: CASSASFGTDTQYF.

The chain links TRBV29-1 to TRBJ2-7; tentative D call: TRBD2 (6 bases). The CDR3 consists of 13 residues. Trimming left V 4 bases short and J 2 bases short, with 12 bases between. Germline V gene lookup returns CDR1 SQVTM and CDR2 ANQGSEA. The CDR3 sequence is CSVAWAGTYEQYF. The CDR3 nucleotides read TGCAGCGTTGCCTGGGCGGGGACCTACGAGCAGTACTTC.

The chain employs TRBV19 and TRBJ1-1, with a possible D match to TRBD1 (6 bases). Germline CDR1 is LNHDA and CDR2 is SQIVND (reference sequence). The ends were cut back, 4 bases at V and 1 base at J, with 10 bases in the middle. The CDR3 length is 14 residues. The CDR3 here is CASSSRGRNTEAFF. CDR3 DNA: TGTGCCAGTAGTAGCAGGGGCAGGAACACTGAAGCTTTCTTT.

Written as DNA, the CDR3 is TGCGCCAGCAGCTTCTACACGAACACCGGGGAGCTGTTTTTT. This encodes CASSFYTNTGELFF. V usage is TRBV5-1 and J usage is TRBJ2-2, with D hard to call. CDR1 and CDR2 (germline): SGHRS, YFSETQ. This CDR3 is 14 amino acids long. The V end was cut by 2 bases, the J end by 0 bases, with 5 bases between.

The chain has TRBV7-7 and TRBJ2-2; D call uncertain. The length of the CDR3 is 12 residues. Between the trimmed V and J ends, which lost 8 bases and 3 bases, there was a span of 7 bases. Looked up from germline, CDR1 is SSHAT and CDR2 is FNYEAQ (reference sequence). CDR3 protein: CASGDYTGELFF. CDR3 in DNA: TGTGCCAGCGGGGATTACACCGGGGAGCTGTTTTTT.

The chain has TRBV28 and TRBJ2-7; D ambiguous. This CDR3 contains 12 residues. The germline gives CDR1 MDHEN, CDR2 SYDVKM. Trimming took off 5 bases at V and 1 base at J, with 6 bases between the two ends. CDR3 in amino acids: CASSDTSYEQYF. The CDR3 DNA reads TGTGCCAGCAGTGACACATCCTACGAGCAGTACTTC.

By its share, this clone is medium-sized. The chain joins TRBV6-4 to TRBJ2-3; 8 bases align to TRBD2. The CDR3 contains 14 residues. CDR1 and CDR2 from the germline V gene are MRHNA and SNTAGT. Trimming cost V 6 bases and J 5 bases; bases outside gene matches: 7. In DNA form, the CDR3 reads TGTGCCAGCAGACTTAGCGGGGAGGAAGATACGCAGTATTTT. Residues: CASRLSGEEDTQYF.

V and J are TRBV5-4 and TRBJ2-7; possibly TRBD2 for D (5 bases). V lost 0 bases to trimming and J lost 6 bases, with 10 bases between them. Germline values: CDR1 SGHNT, CDR2 YYREEE (reference sequence). This CDR3 spans 13 amino acids. CDR3 protein: CASSLAASGEQYF. The DNA of the CDR3 is TGTGCCAGCAGCTTGGCGGCCAGCGGCGAGCAGTACTTC.

As DNA, the CDR3 is TGTGCCAGCAGCTTACTAGCGTCCTCCTACAATGAGCAGTTCTTC. Protein sequence: CASSLLASSYNEQFF. The V call is TRBV7-2, the J call TRBJ2-1; maybe TRBD2 (6 bases). The CDR3 is 15 amino acids. Trimming left V 2 bases short and J 0 bases short, with 8 bases between. Germline V gene lookup returns CDR1 SGHTA and CDR2 FQGNSA. Based on the CDR3 plus reference TRBV7-2 and TRBJ2-1, the full variable domain is GAGVSQSPSNKVTEKGKDVELRCDPISGHTALYWYRQSLGQGLEFLIYFQGNSAPDKSGLPSDRFSAERTGGSVSTLTIQRTQQEDSAVYLCASSLLASSYNEQFFGPGTRLTVL.

The V call is TRBV27, the J call TRBJ1-2; 10 bases line up with TRBD1. The CDR3 runs to 18 residues. Germline V gene data show CDR1 as MNHEY and CDR2 as SMNVEV (reference sequence). Germline trimming cut 2 bases from V and 1 base from J; bases unmatched to any gene: 10. CDR3 amino acids: CASSLGTGAPWDNYGYTF. CDR3 bases: TGTGCCAGCAGTTTAGGGACAGGGGCGCCTTGGGATAACTATGGCTACACCTTC.

The chain has TRBV7-9 and TRBJ2-4, with 16 bases lining up with TRBD2. Germline loops: CDR1 SEHNR, CDR2 FQNEAQ (reference sequence). Trimming cost V 3 bases and J 5 bases; bases outside gene matches: 4. The CDR3 spans 17 residues. This CDR3 reads CASSFGTSGRAENIQYF. In DNA, the CDR3 is TGTGCCAGCAGCTTTGGGACTAGCGGGAGGGCGGAAAACATTCAGTACTTC.

The chain carries TRBV11-2 and TRBJ1-1; D is unresolved. The germline V gene encodes CDR1 SGHAT and CDR2 FQNNGV. This CDR3 has 13 residues. Deletions cut 2 bases from V and 1 base from J, with 5 bases between. The CDR3 DNA is TGTGCCAGCAGCTTATTTGGGAACACTGAAGCTTTCTTT. This sequence encodes CASSLFGNTEAFF.

On this clone: Other DNA sequences in this sample translate to the same CDR3. This rearrangement joins TRBV30 to TRBJ1-3; weak D call: TRBD1 (5 bases). Germline values: CDR1 GTSNPN, CDR2 SVGIG (reference sequence). Trimming cost V 4 bases and J 4 bases, with 8 bases left between them. This CDR3 contains 12 residues. The CDR3 bases are TGTGCCTGGAAGGGGTTGGGAAACACCATATATTTT. Amino acid sequence: CAWKGLGNTIYF.

The V call is TRBV7-9, the J call TRBJ2-1; the match to TRBD1 covers 8 bases. CDR1 and CDR2 (germline): SEHNR, FQNEAQ (reference sequence). The CDR3 is made up of 15 amino acids. The V segment lost 0 bases and the J segment 5 bases; nucleotides outside the gene matches: 3. CDR3 amino acids: CASSLATGVHNEQFF. The CDR3 bases are TGTGCCAGCAGCTTAGCGACAGGGGTCCACAATGAGCAGTTCTTC.

The chain uses TRBV5-6 and TRBJ1-4; D gene ambiguous. V gave up 0 bases and J gave up 6 bases, with 6 bases separating them. This CDR3 has 13 amino acids. Per the germline V gene, CDR1 is SGHDT and CDR2 is YYEEEE. The CDR3 region has the DNA TGTGCCAGCAGCTTGGCGTTTGATGAAAAACTGTTTTTT. This sequence encodes CASSLAFDEKLFF.

The chain uses TRBV5-6 and TRBJ1-3, with D possibly matching TRBD1 (6 bases). The CDR3 loop spans 15 amino acids. Trimming left V 2 bases short and J 0 bases short, with 9 bases between. Germline values: CDR1 SGHDT, CDR2 YYEEEE. CDR3 protein: CASSFGTPSGNTIYF. The CDR3 DNA reads TGTGCCAGCAGCTTTGGGACACCCTCTGGAAACACCATATATTTT. The whole variable domain, filled in from reference TRBV5-6 and TRBJ1-3, reads DAGVTQSPTHLIKTRGQQVTLRCSPKSGHDTVSWYQQALGQGPQFIFQYYEEEERQRGNFPDRFSGHQFPNYSSELNVNALLLGDSALYLCASSFGTPSGNTIYFGEGSWLTVV.